Listed below are T cell receptor beta chains from one sample, sequenced in a study of control samples from healthy donors and cancer patients. The data were produced by immunoSEQ multiplex PCR, yet TCRdb's version contains in-frame clones alone and is incomplete. The sample lists roughly 84,000 clones; 91% were seen once. Specimen: blood. The receptors originated from a man aged 50-59 years in good health. The CDR3 runs from the conserved cysteine through the conserved F or W. A D gene is named only where the DNA matches it firmly. Only some rows state a clone size, as once, few, many or a class for expanded clones.

cdr3_nt: TGTGCTAGTGGTTTCGGGGGACAGGCGCCGAAAAACTATGGCTACACCTTC
cdr3_aa: CASGFGGQAPKNYGYTF
v_call: TRBV12-5
clone_size: NA
d_call: TRBD1
j_call: TRBJ1-2

cdr3_nt: TGTGCCAGCGTGACCCAGGGAAGCAGATCACCCCTCCACTTT
cdr3_aa: CASVTQGSRSPLHF
v_call: TRBV6-5
clone_size: NA
d_call: NA
j_call: TRBJ1-6

cdr3_nt: TGTGCCAGCAGTCGGGACTTCACAGATACGCAGTATTTT
cdr3_aa: CASSRDFTDTQYF
v_call: TRBV6-5
clone_size: NA
d_call: NA
j_call: TRBJ2-3

cdr3_nt: TGTGCCAGCAGTGAAGACGCCTCCGGGGCCTACGAGCAGTACTTC
cdr3_aa: CASSEDASGAYEQYF
v_call: TRBV6-1
clone_size: NA
d_call: NA
j_call: TRBJ2-7

cdr3_nt: TGCGCCAGCAGTGAGCGGAGGGAGAATCAGCCCCAGCATTTT
cdr3_aa: CASSERRENQPQHF
v_call: TRBV10-1
clone_size: NA
d_call: NA
j_call: TRBJ1-5

cdr3_nt: TGCGCCAGCAGTGAGGATCTGTCCCCGGGGGGAATAGAGACCCAGTACTTC
cdr3_aa: CASSEDLSPGGIETQYF
v_call: TRBV10-2
clone_size: NA
d_call: TRBD2
j_call: TRBJ2-5

cdr3_nt: TGTGCCAGTGGGGACAGGAGCTCCTATAATTCACCCCTCCACTTT
cdr3_aa: CASGDRSSYNSPLHF
v_call: TRBV6-5
clone_size: NA
d_call: TRBD1
j_call: TRBJ1-6

cdr3_nt: TGTGCCAGCAGTTTCGGGAGGGCTGATGGCTACACCTTC
cdr3_aa: CASSFGRADGYTF
v_call: TRBV6-2/TRBV6-3
clone_size: NA
d_call: NA
j_call: TRBJ1-2

cdr3_nt: TGTGCCAGTAGTAATCCAGCCGGGCAATTGGTTGAGCAGTTCTTC
cdr3_aa: CASSNPAGQLVEQFF
v_call: TRBV19
clone_size: NA
d_call: NA
j_call: TRBJ2-1

cdr3_nt: TGTGCCAGCAGCCAAATCCAGGGGCCCTCTGGCTATGGCTACACCTTC
cdr3_aa: CASSQIQGPSGYGYTF
v_call: TRBV14
clone_size: NA
d_call: NA
j_call: TRBJ1-2

cdr3_nt: TGCGCCAGCAGCCGTCGGGGAGGGGGCATACGGAATGAGCAGTTCTTC
cdr3_aa: CASSRRGGGIRNEQFF
v_call: TRBV5-1
clone_size: NA
d_call: NA
j_call: TRBJ2-1

cdr3_nt: TGTGCCATCAGTGAGGCTAATGGACGGACCCAGTACTTC
cdr3_aa: CAISEANGRTQYF
v_call: TRBV10-3
clone_size: NA
d_call: NA
j_call: TRBJ2-5

cdr3_nt: TGTGCCAGCAGCTCACCCGACCGACAGGGTTTCGGCTACACCTTC
cdr3_aa: CASSSPDRQGFGYTF
v_call: TRBV7-9
clone_size: NA
d_call: TRBD1
j_call: TRBJ1-2

cdr3_nt: TGTGCCAGCTCGACGACAGGCAACTCCTACGAGCAGTACTTC
cdr3_aa: CASSTTGNSYEQYF
v_call: TRBV18
clone_size: few
d_call: NA
j_call: TRBJ2-7

cdr3_nt: TGCGCCAGCAGCTTGGGACAGGGGGTAAATTCACCCCTCCACTTT
cdr3_aa: CASSLGQGVNSPLHF
v_call: TRBV5-1
clone_size: NA
d_call: TRBD1
j_call: TRBJ1-6

cdr3_nt: TGTGCCAGCACCAGGGGGCCCGGGGAGCTGTTTTTT
cdr3_aa: CASTRGPGELFF
v_call: TRBV2
clone_size: NA
d_call: TRBD1
j_call: TRBJ2-2

cdr3_nt: TGTGCCAGCAGCGAGGTGGGACAGGGGGCCCCTCAGGCTTTCTTT
cdr3_aa: CASSEVGQGAPQAFF
v_call: TRBV9
clone_size: NA
d_call: TRBD1
j_call: TRBJ1-1

cdr3_nt: TGTGCCTGGAGCGAACTGGGACAGGGAGACAATCAGCCCCAGCATTTT
cdr3_aa: CAWSELGQGDNQPQHF
v_call: TRBV30
clone_size: NA
d_call: TRBD1
j_call: TRBJ1-5

cdr3_nt: TGTGCCAGCAGCTCGGACAGGGGGGCTGAAGCTTTCTTT
cdr3_aa: CASSSDRGAEAFF
v_call: TRBV11-2
clone_size: NA
d_call: TRBD1
j_call: TRBJ1-1

cdr3_nt: TGTGCTAGTGGTTTGGTACGCGGGGGTGAGCAGTTCTTC
cdr3_aa: CASGLVRGGEQFF
v_call: TRBV12-5
clone_size: NA
d_call: TRBD2
j_call: TRBJ2-1

cdr3_nt: TGTGCCAGCAGCTTGACGGGAAGGTATGGCTACACCTTC
cdr3_aa: CASSLTGRYGYTF
v_call: TRBV5-6
clone_size: NA
d_call: NA
j_call: TRBJ1-2

cdr3_nt: TGTGCCAGCAGCTTAGGGTCTGGCCGCTTAGCCTACGAGCAGTACTTC
cdr3_aa: CASSLGSGRLAYEQYF
v_call: TRBV13
clone_size: NA
d_call: NA
j_call: TRBJ2-7

cdr3_nt: TGCGCCAGCAGCTTGGAGACAGGCACTGAAGCTTTCTTT
cdr3_aa: CASSLETGTEAFF
v_call: TRBV5-1
clone_size: NA
d_call: NA
j_call: TRBJ1-1

cdr3_nt: TGTGCCAGCAGCCAAGATTTAGGCCGCAATGAGCAGTTCTTC
cdr3_aa: CASSQDLGRNEQFF
v_call: TRBV3-1/TRBV3-2
clone_size: NA
d_call: NA
j_call: TRBJ2-1

cdr3_nt: TGTGCCAGCTCTACCCTCGCCAGGGGTGCCAATTCACCCCTCCACTTT
cdr3_aa: CASSTLARGANSPLHF
v_call: TRBV18
clone_size: NA
d_call: NA
j_call: TRBJ1-6

cdr3_nt: TGTGCCTGGACCCTTGAGCGGGGGGCTTCCGATACGCAGTATTTT
cdr3_aa: CAWTLERGASDTQYF
v_call: TRBV30
clone_size: NA
d_call: TRBD2
j_call: TRBJ2-3

cdr3_nt: TGCGCCAGCAGTGAGTCCAACCTCGGAAAGACCGGGGAGCTGTTTTTT
cdr3_aa: CASSESNLGKTGELFF
v_call: TRBV10-1
clone_size: NA
d_call: NA
j_call: TRBJ2-2

cdr3_nt: TGTGCCAGTAGTATAGGGTTAGTGACTGAAGCTTTCTTT
cdr3_aa: CASSIGLVTEAFF
v_call: TRBV19
clone_size: once
d_call: NA
j_call: TRBJ1-1

cdr3_nt: TGTGCCAGCAGTGAGAGGAGCTCCTATAATTCACCCCTCCACTTT
cdr3_aa: CASSERSSYNSPLHF
v_call: TRBV6-1
clone_size: NA
d_call: NA
j_call: TRBJ1-6

cdr3_nt: TGTGCCAGCAGCTTGCTGGGGGGGGCGACCGGGGAGCTGTTTTTT
cdr3_aa: CASSLLGGATGELFF
v_call: TRBV5-8
clone_size: NA
d_call: NA
j_call: TRBJ2-2

cdr3_nt: TGCAGCGTCAGACAGGTTTCTAACACTGAAGCTTTCTTT
cdr3_aa: CSVRQVSNTEAFF
v_call: TRBV29-1
clone_size: NA
d_call: NA
j_call: TRBJ1-1

cdr3_nt: TGTGCCGCCGCTGGGGTTCGACGGACCCAGTACTTC
cdr3_aa: CAAAGVRRTQYF
v_call: TRBV6-5
clone_size: NA
d_call: NA
j_call: TRBJ2-5

cdr3_nt: TGTGCCAGCAGTGACCCTACCCGGTGGGAAACTGAAGCTTTCTTT
cdr3_aa: CASSDPTRWETEAFF
v_call: TRBV2
clone_size: NA
d_call: NA
j_call: TRBJ1-1

cdr3_nt: TGTGCCAGCAGTGAAATCGGGGGGCGTTCTGGAAACACCATATATTTT
cdr3_aa: CASSEIGGRSGNTIYF
v_call: TRBV6-1
clone_size: NA
d_call: NA
j_call: TRBJ1-3

cdr3_nt: TGTGCCAGTAGTGTGACAGGGGAGAACACTGAAGCTTTCTTT
cdr3_aa: CASSVTGENTEAFF
v_call: TRBV19
clone_size: NA
d_call: TRBD1
j_call: TRBJ1-1

cdr3_nt: TGTGCCAGCTCACCACCGAATCTCGGGAACACTGAAGCTTTCTTT
cdr3_aa: CASSPPNLGNTEAFF
v_call: TRBV18
clone_size: NA
d_call: NA
j_call: TRBJ1-1

cdr3_nt: TGTGCCAGCAGCTTAGATCGGGCAGGGGGCTATGAAGCTTTCTTT
cdr3_aa: CASSLDRAGGYEAFF
v_call: TRBV11-2
clone_size: NA
d_call: TRBD1
j_call: TRBJ1-1